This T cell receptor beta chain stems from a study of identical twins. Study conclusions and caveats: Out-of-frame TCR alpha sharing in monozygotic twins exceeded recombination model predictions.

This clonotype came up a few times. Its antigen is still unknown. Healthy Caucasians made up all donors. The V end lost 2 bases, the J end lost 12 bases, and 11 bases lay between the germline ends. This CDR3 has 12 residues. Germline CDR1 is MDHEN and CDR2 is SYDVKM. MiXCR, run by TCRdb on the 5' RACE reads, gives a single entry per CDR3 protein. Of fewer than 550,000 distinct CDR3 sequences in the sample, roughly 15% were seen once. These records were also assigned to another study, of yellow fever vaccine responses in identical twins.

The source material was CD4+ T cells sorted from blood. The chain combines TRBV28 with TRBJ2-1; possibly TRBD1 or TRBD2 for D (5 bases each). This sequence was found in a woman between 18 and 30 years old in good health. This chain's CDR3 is CASSLVGGGQFF. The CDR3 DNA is TGTGCCAGCAGTTTAGTGGGTGGGGGGCAGTTCTTC. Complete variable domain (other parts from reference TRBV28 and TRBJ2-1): DVKVTQSSRYLVKRTGEKVFLECVQDMDHENMFWYRQDPGLGLRLIYFSYDVKMKEKGDIPEGYSVSREKKERFSLILESASTNQTSMYLCASSLVGGGQFFGPGTRLTVL.